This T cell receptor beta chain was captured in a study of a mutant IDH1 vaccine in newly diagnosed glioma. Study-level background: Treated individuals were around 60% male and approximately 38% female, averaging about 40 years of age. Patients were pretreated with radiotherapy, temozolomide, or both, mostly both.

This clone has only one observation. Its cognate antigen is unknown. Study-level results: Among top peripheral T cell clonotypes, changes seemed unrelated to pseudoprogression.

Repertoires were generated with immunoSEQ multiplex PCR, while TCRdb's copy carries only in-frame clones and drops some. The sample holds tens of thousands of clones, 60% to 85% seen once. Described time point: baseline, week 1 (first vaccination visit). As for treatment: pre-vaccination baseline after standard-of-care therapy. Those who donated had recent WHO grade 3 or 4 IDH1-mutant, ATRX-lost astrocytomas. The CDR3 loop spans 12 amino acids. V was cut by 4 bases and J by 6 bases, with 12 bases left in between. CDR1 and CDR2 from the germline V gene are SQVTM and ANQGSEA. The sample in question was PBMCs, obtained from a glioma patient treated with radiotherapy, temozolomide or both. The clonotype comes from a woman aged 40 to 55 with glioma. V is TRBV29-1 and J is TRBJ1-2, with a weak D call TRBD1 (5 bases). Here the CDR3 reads CSVVQGGDGYTF. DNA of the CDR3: TGCAGCGTTGTCCAGGGTGGGGATGGCTACACCTTC.